The next 8 T cell receptor beta chains were all read from a single sample in a study of cytotoxic CD8 clonotypes in ibrutinib-treated CLL (dated by TCRdb to about 2021). This sample's time point label indicates: progressive disease on ibrutinib. Libraries were made using the immunoSEQ multiplex PCR assay. In TCRdb, the immuneACCESS table is reduced to in-frame sequences with V and J assigned. These tables do not hold every clone; where another copy was compared, an unresolved V gene accounts for under half, and the others remain unexplained. Here the sample has about 300,000 clones; around 76% occur a single time. The ten most abundant clones make up roughly 5% of the sample. This sample comprised PBMCs, obtained at disease progression, from a patient treated with ibrutinib. These receptors were obtained from a human donor with chronic lymphocytic leukemia.

V usage is TRBV29-1 and J usage is TRBJ1-1; 7 nucleotides align to TRBD1. The V and J ends lost 6 bases and 3 bases, in that order; junction bases with no gene match: 4. Per the germline V gene, CDR1 is SQVTM and CDR2 is ANQGSEA. The CDR3 covers 12 residues. CDR3 amino acids: CSVRTGDTEAFF. CDR3 DNA sequence: TGCAGCGTCCGAACAGGGGACACTGAAGCTTTCTTT.

This clone was counted only a few times. The V and J genes are TRBV9 and TRBJ2-1, with a weak D call TRBD1 (6 bases). Trimming took 3 bases from V and 8 from J, leaving 15 bases between them. This CDR3 region has 14 residues. The germline CDR1 and CDR2 sequences are SGDLS and YYNGEE. The CDR3 sequence is CASSADYRVHEQFF. CDR3 coding DNA: TGTGCCAGCAGCGCAGACTACAGGGTCCATGAGCAGTTCTTC.

The chain is built from TRBV11-2 and TRBJ1-2; no definite D call. CDR3 length: 13 amino acids. Trimming shortened V by 6 bases and J by 2 bases, and 10 bases separated the two germline ends. Germline CDR1 SGHAT, CDR2 FQNNGV. The chain's CDR3 is CASRLAGNYGYTF. The CDR3 DNA reads TGTGCCAGCAGGCTGGCAGGAAACTATGGCTACACCTTC.

The V and J genes are TRBV9 and TRBJ1-2; D is unresolved. Germline assignment: CDR1 SGDLS and CDR2 YYNGEE. Trimming pared 0 bases from V and 5 bases from J, leaving 8 bases between. The CDR3 length is 13 residues. CDR3 amino acids: CASSVEGPYGYTF. The CDR3 DNA sequence: TGTGCCAGCAGCGTAGAGGGTCCGTATGGCTACACCTTC.

The rearrangement joins TRBV25-1 to TRBJ2-1, with D possibly being TRBD1 or TRBD2 (7 bases each). CDR3 length equals 15 residues. V lost 6 bases, J lost 6 bases, and 18 bases lay in between. CDR1 is MGHDK and CDR2 is SYGVNS in the germline V gene. The CDR3 spells CASSLGRGRTNEQFF. CDR3 nucleotide sequence: TGTGCCAGCAGCCTTGGGAGGGGGCGAACCAATGAGCAGTTCTTC.

The chain carries TRBV27 and TRBJ1-1; 7 bases are a match to TRBD1. The CDR3 is 13 amino acids. V lost 5 bases and J lost 6; bases outside the gene matches: 6. Germline CDR1 and CDR2: MNHEY and SMNVEV (reference sequence). The CDR3 spells CASSRTGSSEAFF. CDR3 sequence (DNA): TGTGCCAGCAGTCGGACAGGTTCCTCTGAAGCTTTCTTT.

The chain links TRBV19 to TRBJ2-7, with 8 bases fitting TRBD2. This CDR3 is built from 13 residues. V lost 4 bases and J lost 6; bases outside the gene matches: 5. The germline V gene encodes CDR1 LNHDA and CDR2 SQIVND (reference sequence). The CDR3 DNA follows: TGTGCCAGTAGTACAGCGGGAGTAAGCGAGCAGTACTTC. Amino acid sequence: CASSTAGVSEQYF.

V gene TRBV25-1 combines with J gene TRBJ2-1; 9 bases fit TRBD2. CDR1 and CDR2 from the germline V gene are MGHDK and SYGVNS. V shed 5 bases and J 2 bases; nucleotides not matched to a gene: 1. This CDR3 contains 14 residues. The CDR3 DNA reads TGTGCCAGCAGTCTAGCGGGGACCTACAATGAGCAGTTCTTC. Protein product: CASSLAGTYNEQFF.